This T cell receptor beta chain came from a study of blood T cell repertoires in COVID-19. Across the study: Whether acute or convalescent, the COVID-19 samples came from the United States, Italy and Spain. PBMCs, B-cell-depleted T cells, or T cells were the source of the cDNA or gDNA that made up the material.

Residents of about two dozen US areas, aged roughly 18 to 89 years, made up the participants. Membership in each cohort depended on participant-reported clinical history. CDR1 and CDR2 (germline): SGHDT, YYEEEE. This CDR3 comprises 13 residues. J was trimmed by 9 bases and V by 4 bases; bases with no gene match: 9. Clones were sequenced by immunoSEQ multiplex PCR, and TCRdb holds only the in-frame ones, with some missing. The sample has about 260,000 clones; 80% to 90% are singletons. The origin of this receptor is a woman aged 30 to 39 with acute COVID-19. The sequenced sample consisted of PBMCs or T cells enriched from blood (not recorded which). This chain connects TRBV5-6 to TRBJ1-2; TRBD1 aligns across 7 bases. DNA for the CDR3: TGTGCCAGCAGCCGACAGGGTTCTATGAGCTACACCTTC. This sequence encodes CASSRQGSMSYTF.